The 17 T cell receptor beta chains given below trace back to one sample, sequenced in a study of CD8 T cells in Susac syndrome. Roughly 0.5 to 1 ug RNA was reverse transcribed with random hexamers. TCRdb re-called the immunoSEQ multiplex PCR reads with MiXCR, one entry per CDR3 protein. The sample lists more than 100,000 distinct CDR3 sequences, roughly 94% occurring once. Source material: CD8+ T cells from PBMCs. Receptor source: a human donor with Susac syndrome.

The CDR3 coding sequence is TGTGCCAGCAGTAGAGAGTTACAGGATAGCACAGATACGCAGTATTTT. Its translation: CASSRELQDSTDTQYF. V gene TRBV6-1 combines with J gene TRBJ2-3; a possible D gene is TRBD1 (5 bases). This CDR3 contains 16 residues. Between the trimmed V and J ends, which lost 5 bases and 0 bases, there was a span of 15 bases. In germline, CDR1 is MNHNS, CDR2 SASEGT.

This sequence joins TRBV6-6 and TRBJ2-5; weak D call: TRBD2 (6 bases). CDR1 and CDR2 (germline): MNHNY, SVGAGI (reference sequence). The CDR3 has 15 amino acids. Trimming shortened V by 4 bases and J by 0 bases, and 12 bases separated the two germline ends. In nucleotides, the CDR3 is TGTGCCAGCAGTTTCCTTGGAGGGTACCAAGAGACCCAGTACTTC. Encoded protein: CASSFLGGYQETQYF.

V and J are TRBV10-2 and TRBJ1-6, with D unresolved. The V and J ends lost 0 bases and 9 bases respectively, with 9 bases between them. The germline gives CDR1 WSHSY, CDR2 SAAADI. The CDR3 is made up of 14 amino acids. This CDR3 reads CASSESGVGSPLHF. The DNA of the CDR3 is TGCGCCAGCAGTGAGTCCGGGGTGGGTTCACCCCTCCACTTT.

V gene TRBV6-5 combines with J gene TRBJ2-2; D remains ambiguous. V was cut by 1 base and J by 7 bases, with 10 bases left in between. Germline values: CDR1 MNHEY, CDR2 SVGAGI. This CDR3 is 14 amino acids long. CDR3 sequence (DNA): TGTGCCAGCAGTTACTACCCGACACGCGGGGAGCTGTTTTTT. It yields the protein CASSYYPTRGELFF.

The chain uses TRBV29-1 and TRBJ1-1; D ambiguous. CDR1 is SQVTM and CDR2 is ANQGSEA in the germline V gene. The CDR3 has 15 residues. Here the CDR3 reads CSCRGPGRANTEAFF. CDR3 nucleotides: TGCAGTTGTCGAGGGCCCGGGAGGGCGAACACTGAAGCTTTCTTT.

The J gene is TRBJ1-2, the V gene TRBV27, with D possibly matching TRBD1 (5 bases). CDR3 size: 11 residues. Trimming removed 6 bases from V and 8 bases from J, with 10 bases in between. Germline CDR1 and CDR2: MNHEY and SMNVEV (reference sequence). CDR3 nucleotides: TGTGCCAGCAGGTCGGGGCAGGGCTACACCTTC. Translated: CASRSGQGYTF.

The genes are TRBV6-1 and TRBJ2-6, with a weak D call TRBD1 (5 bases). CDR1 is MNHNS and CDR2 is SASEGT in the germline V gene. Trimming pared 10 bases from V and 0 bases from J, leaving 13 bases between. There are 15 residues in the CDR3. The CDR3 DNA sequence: TGTGCCACGAACACAGGCGGCTCTGGGGCCAACGTCCTGACTTTC. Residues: CATNTGGSGANVLTF.

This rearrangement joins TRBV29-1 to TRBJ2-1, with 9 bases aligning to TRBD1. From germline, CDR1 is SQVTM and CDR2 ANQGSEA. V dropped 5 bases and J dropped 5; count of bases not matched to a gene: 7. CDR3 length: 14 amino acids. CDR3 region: CSVWGQGFNNEQFF. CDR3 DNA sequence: TGCAGCGTTTGGGGACAGGGCTTTAACAATGAGCAGTTCTTC.

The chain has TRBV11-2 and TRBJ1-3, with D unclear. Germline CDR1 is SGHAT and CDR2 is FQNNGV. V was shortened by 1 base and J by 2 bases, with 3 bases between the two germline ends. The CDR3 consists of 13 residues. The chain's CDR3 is CASSLGTGNTIYF. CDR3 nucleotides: TGTGCCAGCAGCTTAGGGACTGGAAACACCATATATTTT.

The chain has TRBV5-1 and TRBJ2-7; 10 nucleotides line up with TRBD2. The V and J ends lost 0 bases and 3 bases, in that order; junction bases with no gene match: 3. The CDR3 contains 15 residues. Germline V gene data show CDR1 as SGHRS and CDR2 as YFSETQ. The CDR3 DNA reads TGCGCCAGCAGCTTGGCCGTAGCGGGGGGCTACGAGCAGTACTTC. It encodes CASSLAVAGGYEQYF.

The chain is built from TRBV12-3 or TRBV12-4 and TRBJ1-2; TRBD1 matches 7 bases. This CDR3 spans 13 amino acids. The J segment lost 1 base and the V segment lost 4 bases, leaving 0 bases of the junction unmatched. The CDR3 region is CASSYRGNYGYTF. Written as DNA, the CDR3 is TGTGCCAGCAGTTACAGGGGTAACTATGGCTACACCTTC.

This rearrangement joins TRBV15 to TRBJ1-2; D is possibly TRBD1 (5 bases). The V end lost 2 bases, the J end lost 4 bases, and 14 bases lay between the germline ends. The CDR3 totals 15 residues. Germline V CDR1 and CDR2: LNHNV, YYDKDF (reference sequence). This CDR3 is CATSRKTESVYGYTF. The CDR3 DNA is TGTGCCACCAGCAGAAAGACAGAAAGTGTCTATGGCTACACCTTC.

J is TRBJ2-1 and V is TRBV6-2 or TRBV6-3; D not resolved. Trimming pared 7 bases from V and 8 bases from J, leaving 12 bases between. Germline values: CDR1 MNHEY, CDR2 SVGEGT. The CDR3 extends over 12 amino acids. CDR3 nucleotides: TGTGCCAGCACCACTCTGATAGATGAGCAGTTCTTC. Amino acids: CASTTLIDEQFF.

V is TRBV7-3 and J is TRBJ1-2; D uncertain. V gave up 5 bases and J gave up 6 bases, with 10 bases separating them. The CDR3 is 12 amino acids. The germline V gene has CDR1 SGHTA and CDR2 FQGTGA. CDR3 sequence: CASSPDRDGYTF. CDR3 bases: TGTGCCAGCAGCCCGGATCGGGATGGCTACACCTTC.

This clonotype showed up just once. This CDR3 is CSAREGDKPYTGELFF. CDR3 nucleotides: TGCAGTGCTAGAGAGGGAGATAAACCTTACACCGGGGAGCTGTTTTTT. The rearrangement joins TRBV20-1 to TRBJ2-2; tentative D call: TRBD2 (5 bases). Trimming took 0 bases from V and 3 from J, leaving 14 bases between them. Germline CDR1 and CDR2: DFQATT and SNEGSKA (reference sequence). This CDR3 has 16 residues.

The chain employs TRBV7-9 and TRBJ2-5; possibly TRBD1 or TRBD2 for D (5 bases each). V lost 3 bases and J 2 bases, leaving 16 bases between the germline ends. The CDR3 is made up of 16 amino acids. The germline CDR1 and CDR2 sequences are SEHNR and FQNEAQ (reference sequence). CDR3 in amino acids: CASSFVSPGPQETQYF. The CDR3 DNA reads TGTGCCAGCAGCTTCGTCTCTCCGGGGCCACAAGAGACCCAGTACTTC.

CDR3 in DNA: TGCGCCAGCAGCCAAGATCTCCTAACAGGACAGTACGAGCAGTACTTC. It specifies CASSQDLLTGQYEQYF. The V gene is TRBV4-3, the J gene TRBJ2-7; D is perhaps TRBD1 (6 bases). V lost 0 bases and J lost 4, with 16 bases in between. There are 16 residues in the CDR3. Germline assignment: CDR1 LGHNA and CDR2 YSLEER.